These T cell receptor beta chains were read from a single sample in a study of blood T cell repertoires in COVID-19. Only in-frame clones appear in the TCRdb table, and some are missing; sequencing was by immunoSEQ multiplex PCR. The sample consists of around 100,000 clones, approximately 86% of them appearing once. Sequencing was carried out using peripheral blood. Every receptor here comes from a man aged 45 to 65 with active or convalescent COVID-19. The CDR3 runs from the conserved cysteine through the conserved F or W. Each record gives: clone size, V gene, D gene, J gene, CDR3 protein, CDR3 DNA. D genes are given only for firm matches. Some rows have no size entry. The others give once, few or many, or a class for an expanded clone.

>-|TRBV21-1|-|TRBJ1-1
CASSKGRARGGGFMNTEAFF
TGTGCCAGCAGCAAAGGGAGGGCCCGCGGGGGTGGTTTTATGAACACTGAAGCTTTCTTT
>-|TRBV28|-|TRBJ2-3
CASSFLQTGAPSTDTQYF
TGTGCCAGCAGTTTCCTACAAACAGGTGCGCCTAGCACAGATACGCAGTATTTT
>-|TRBV3-1/TRBV3-2|-|TRBJ1-2
CATAGGNYGYTF
TGTGCCACCGCGGGGGGTAACTATGGCTACACCTTC
>-|TRBV19|TRBD2|TRBJ2-7
CASGRGGTAYEQYF
TGTGCCAGTGGTCGGGGGGGGACCGCCTACGAGCAGTACTTC
>-|TRBV15|TRBD1|TRBJ2-2
CATKEGGQGIVGELFF
TGTGCCACCAAAGAGGGAGGACAGGGGATTGTCGGGGAGCTGTTTTTT
>few|TRBV3-1/TRBV3-2|-|TRBJ1-1
CASSQETANTEAFF
TGTGCCAGCAGCCAAGAGACAGCGAACACTGAAGCTTTCTTT
>-|TRBV27|-|TRBJ1-5
CASSLSGSEQPQHF
TGTGCCAGCAGTTTAAGTGGGTCGGAGCAGCCCCAGCATTTT
>-|TRBV6-4|-|TRBJ1-5
CDRVWQAGIQPQHF
TGTGACCGTGTTTGGCAGGCGGGGATCCAGCCCCAGCATTTT
>once|TRBV11-2|TRBD1|TRBJ2-1
CASSVGTGGNHEQFF
TGTGCCAGCAGCGTTGGGACAGGGGGCAACCATGAGCAGTTCTTC
>-|TRBV10-3|-|TRBJ1-5
CATRGGRENQPQHF
TGTGCCACCCGAGGGGGGAGGGAGAATCAGCCCCAGCATTTT
>-|TRBV6-6|-|TRBJ1-3
CASSGTSSGNTIYF
TGTGCCAGCTCCGGGACATCCTCTGGAAACACCATATATTTT
>-|TRBV15|-|TRBJ1-1
CATSRDSWAGWTEAFF
TGTGCCACCAGCAGAGATAGTTGGGCAGGGTGGACTGAAGCTTTCTTT
>-|TRBV7-2|TRBD2|TRBJ2-1
CASLSGGANEQFF
TGTGCCAGCCTTAGCGGGGGGGCCAATGAGCAGTTCTTC
>-|TRBV5-4|-|TRBJ1-4
CASSLDQGSNEKLFF
TGTGCCAGCAGCTTGGATCAGGGATCTAATGAAAAACTGTTTTTT
>-|TRBV12-3/TRBV12-4|-|TRBJ1-1
CASSLGTDTEAFF
TGTGCCAGCAGTTTAGGGACAGACACTGAAGCTTTCTTT
>few|TRBV10-3|-|TRBJ1-3
CALGEASSGNTIYF
TGTGCCTTGGGGGAGGCGAGCTCTGGAAACACCATATATTTT
>-|TRBV7-9|-|TRBJ2-5
CASSPWRETQYF
TGTGCCAGCAGCCCCTGGAGGGAGACCCAGTACTTC
>once|TRBV3-1/TRBV3-2|-|TRBJ1-2
CASSNQRGSYGYTF
TGTGCCAGTAGCAATCAAAGGGGGTCGTATGGCTACACCTTC
>-|TRBV5-1|-|TRBJ2-7
CASQVSISSYEQYF
TGCGCCAGTCAGGTTTCCATAAGCTCCTACGAGCAGTACTTC
>-|TRBV9|TRBD1|TRBJ1-5
CASSVGTGDSNQPQHF
TGTGCCAGCAGCGTTGGGACAGGGGATAGCAATCAGCCCCAGCATTTT
>-|TRBV19|-|TRBJ1-1
CASSSHRVRGTEAFF
TGTGCCAGTAGTTCCCACAGGGTAAGAGGCACTGAAGCTTTCTTT
>few|TRBV3-1/TRBV3-2|TRBD2|TRBJ2-5
CASSKGLAGETQYF
TGTGCCAGCAGCAAGGGACTAGCGGGAGAGACCCAGTACTTC
>-|TRBV5-1|-|TRBJ2-3
CASSLGADTDTQYF
TGCGCCAGCAGCTTGGGGGCAGACACAGATACGCAGTATTTT
>-|TRBV7-9|-|TRBJ1-5
CASSLGQNNQPQHF
TGTGCCAGCAGCTTAGGACAGAACAATCAGCCCCAGCATTTT
>-|TRBV6-5|-|TRBJ2-5
CASSYSQGLQETQYF
TGTGCCAGCAGTTACTCGCAGGGCCTCCAAGAGACCCAGTACTTC
>-|TRBV10-3|TRBD1|TRBJ2-4
CAISTGQGLEAKNIQYF
TGTGCCATTTCAACGGGACAGGGGTTGGAAGCCAAAAACATTCAGTACTTC
>-|TRBV18|-|TRBJ2-1
CASSREGGVSYNEQFF
TGTGCCAGCTCACGGGAAGGGGGGGTCTCCTACAATGAGCAGTTCTTC
>-|TRBV6-1|TRBD1|TRBJ1-3
CATSGQTNSGNTIYF
TGTGCCACCTCGGGACAGACAAACTCTGGAAACACCATATATTTT
>-|TRBV24-1|-|TRBJ1-5
CATSDLHREKYSNQPQHF
TGTGCCACCAGTGATTTGCACAGGGAAAAATATAGCAATCAGCCCCAGCATTTT
>-|TRBV19|-|TRBJ1-1
CASTQQRNTEAFF
TGTGCCAGTACGCAACAAAGGAACACTGAAGCTTTCTTT
>-|TRBV5-1|-|TRBJ2-3
CASRYGYGFTDTQYF
TGCGCCAGCAGATACGGGTACGGGTTCACAGATACGCAGTATTTT
>-|TRBV6-1|-|TRBJ1-4
CASSEAMAALEKLFF
TGTGCCAGCAGTGAAGCAATGGCGGCACTTGAAAAACTGTTTTTT
>-|TRBV7-2|-|TRBJ2-3
CASSLNPGTDTQYF
TGTGCCAGCAGCTTAAACCCGGGGACAGATACGCAGTATTTT
>few|TRBV6-5|-|TRBJ2-3
CASSTSTSTDTQYF
TGTGCCAGCAGCACTAGCACCAGCACAGATACGCAGTATTTT
>-|TRBV24-1|TRBD1|TRBJ2-3
CATSAAPGQGRRPDTQYF
TGTGCCACCAGTGCCGCACCGGGACAGGGGCGAAGGCCAGATACGCAGTATTTT
>-|TRBV10-2|TRBD1|TRBJ1-1
CASSDYDRGTEAFF
TGCGCCAGCAGTGATTACGACAGGGGTACTGAAGCTTTCTTT
>-|TRBV6-1|-|TRBJ1-3
CASSEVQGGTGNTIYF
TGTGCCAGCAGTGAAGTTCAGGGAGGGACTGGAAACACCATATATTTT
>once|TRBV5-1|TRBD1|TRBJ2-5
CASRMTTGQETQYF
TGCGCCAGCAGGATGACGACAGGGCAAGAGACCCAGTACTTC
>-|TRBV7-2|TRBD1|TRBJ1-5
CASSTHRGQGPNQPQHF
TGTGCCAGCAGCACCCACAGGGGGCAGGGCCCCAATCAGCCCCAGCATTTT
>once|TRBV5-1|TRBD1|TRBJ1-2
CASSLRDGTGIYGYTF
TGCGCCAGCAGCTTGAGGGACGGGACAGGGATTTATGGCTACACCTTC
>few|TRBV19|TRBD1|TRBJ2-5
CASSSGQGAETQYF
TGTGCCAGTAGTTCAGGACAGGGTGCAGAGACCCAGTACTTC
>-|TRBV10-1|-|TRBJ2-7
CAILTVTREQYF
TGCGCCATCTTGACAGTGACGAGGGAGCAGTACTTC
>-|TRBV10-1|TRBD1|TRBJ1-5
CASSQGQGNQPQHF
TGCGCCAGCAGCCAGGGACAGGGCAATCAGCCCCAGCATTTT
>-|TRBV5-1|TRBD1|TRBJ1-1
CASSLLGQGGAEAFF
TGCGCCAGCAGCTTGTTGGGACAGGGGGGAGCTGAAGCTTTCTTT
>-|TRBV28|-|TRBJ1-6
CASSPPIDGSPLHF
TGTGCCAGCAGTCCCCCCATTGACGGGTCACCCCTCCACTTT
>-|TRBV6-5|TRBD1|TRBJ1-5
CASRNGQGNQPQHF
TGTGCCAGCAGAAACGGACAGGGTAACCAGCCCCAGCATTTT
>once|TRBV28|TRBD1|TRBJ1-5
CAAGGQGNSNQPQHF
TGTGCCGCGGGGGGACAGGGAAATAGCAATCAGCCCCAGCATTTT
>-|TRBV30|TRBD1|TRBJ2-7
CAWNPGQASYEQYF
TGTGCCTGGAATCCGGGACAGGCCTCCTACGAGCAGTACTTC
>-|TRBV27|TRBD2|TRBJ2-2
CASSSLAGGPFTGELFF
TGTGCCAGCAGTTCACTAGCGGGGGGGCCCTTCACCGGGGAGCTGTTTTTT
>-|TRBV14|TRBD1|TRBJ2-5
CASSQVGGLETQYF
TGTGCCAGCAGCCAAGTAGGGGGCCTAGAGACCCAGTACTTC
>-|TRBV28|TRBD2|TRBJ2-3
CASAAGGGDTQYF
TGTGCCAGCGCTGCGGGAGGGGGAGATACGCAGTATTTT
>-|TRBV4-3|TRBD1|TRBJ2-7
CASSQGPGQGFYEQYF
TGCGCCAGCAGCCAGGGACCGGGACAGGGCTTTTACGAGCAGTACTTC
>-|TRBV7-9|-|TRBJ2-7
CASSLKEGAGEQYF
TGTGCCAGCAGCTTAAAGGAGGGGGCTGGCGAGCAGTACTTC
>once|TRBV7-6|TRBD1|TRBJ1-5
CASSLFDRGTNQPQHF
TGTGCCAGCAGCTTATTCGACAGGGGAACTAATCAGCCCCAGCATTTT
>-|TRBV19|-|TRBJ2-7
CASSIVAGDYEQYF
TGTGCCAGTAGTATAGTAGCAGGGGACTACGAGCAGTACTTC
>few|TRBV5-1|TRBD1|TRBJ1-2
CASSVGQGKSYTF
TGCGCCAGCAGCGTGGGACAGGGGAAGAGCTACACCTTC
>-|TRBV3-1/TRBV3-2|-|TRBJ1-1
CASSQDGASEAFF
TGTGCCAGCAGCCAAGATGGGGCAAGTGAAGCTTTCTTT
>-|TRBV28|-|TRBJ2-7
CASSLTGNYEQYF
TGTGCCAGCAGTTTAACAGGTAACTACGAGCAGTACTTC
>-|TRBV7-9|TRBD1|TRBJ2-4
CASSPLTGSKNIQYF
TGTGCCAGCAGCCCCCTGACAGGGTCCAAAAACATTCAGTACTTC
>few|TRBV6-1|TRBD1|TRBJ1-1
CASSEPGQGLVEAFF
TGTGCCAGCAGTGAACCTGGACAGGGGTTGGTTGAAGCTTTCTTT